Below, 22 T cell receptor beta chains from the same sample are listed, as sequenced in a study of cytomegalovirus exposure and HLA in healthy donors. The data were produced by immunoSEQ multiplex PCR, yet TCRdb's version contains in-frame clones alone and is incomplete. In the table there are under 400,000 clones, 86% of which are singletons. The sample taken for sequencing was PBMCs. All receptors come from a woman in her late teens or twenties in good health and CMV-seronegative.

The chain recombines TRBV7-6 with TRBJ1-1; TRBD1 matches at 7 bases. With 5 bases clipped from V and 6 bases from J, the junction kept 9 bases outside the gene matches. The CDR3 has 14 residues. Germline V gene data show CDR1 as SGHVS and CDR2 as FNYEAQ. CDR3 amino acids: CASSRDSLNPEAFF. In nucleotides, the CDR3 is TGTGCCAGCAGCCGGGACAGTCTCAACCCTGAAGCTTTCTTT.

V and J are TRBV4-2 and TRBJ1-3; 7 bases are shared with TRBD1. This CDR3 has 16 amino acids. CDR1 and CDR2 (germline): LGHNA, YNFKEQ. V was pared by 1 base and J by 0 bases, with 3 bases of the junction left unmatched. The CDR3 sequence is CASSQGTGRSGNTIYF. The CDR3 nucleotides are TGTGCCAGCAGCCAAGGGACAGGACGCTCTGGAAACACCATATATTTT.

As DNA, the CDR3 is TGTGCCAGCAGTTTCATCAGGGACACTGAAGCTTTCTTT. Protein sequence: CASSFIRDTEAFF. The chain has TRBV27 and TRBJ1-1; the D gene is possibly TRBD1 (5 bases). Deletions cut 3 bases from V and 3 bases from J, with 8 bases between. Germline V gene lookup returns CDR1 MNHEY and CDR2 SMNVEV (reference sequence). The CDR3 has 13 amino acids.

The table lists this clone with a count of one. The chain recombines TRBV11-2 with TRBJ2-1; D gene ambiguous. Per the germline V gene, CDR1 is SGHAT and CDR2 is FQNNGV. The CDR3 has 11 residues. V lost 4 bases and J 9 bases, leaving 7 bases between the germline ends. This chain's CDR3 is CASSSPIEQFF. The CDR3 nucleotides are TGTGCCAGCAGCTCCCCAATTGAGCAGTTCTTC.

The table lists this clone with a few counts. This chain connects TRBV6-1 to TRBJ2-7, with 9 positions matching TRBD1. The CDR3 has 13 residues. Germline V gives CDR1 MNHNS, CDR2 SASEGT. Unmatched junction bases numbered 3, after V lost 4 bases and J lost 5 bases. The CDR3 DNA reads TGTGCCAGCAGTGGACACAGGGGGCACGAGCAGTACTTC. Protein product: CASSGHRGHEQYF.

The rearrangement uses TRBV14 and TRBJ1-6; TRBD1 might be the D (5 bases). Germline V lookup: CDR1 SGHDN, CDR2 FVKESK. The V end lost 6 bases, the J end lost 10 bases, and 22 bases lay between the germline ends. The CDR3 covers 16 residues. For the CDR3, the DNA is TGTGCCAGCAGTATGTATGGGCGGGGGTTGGACTCACCCCTCCACTTT. It translates to CASSMYGRGLDSPLHF.

This clone was counted a few times. This chain uses TRBV28 with TRBJ1-5; D unresolved. The germline V gene has CDR1 MDHEN and CDR2 SYDVKM. The CDR3 has 14 residues. V lost 2 bases and J lost 8, with 13 bases in between. CDR3 loop: CASSLVQTIEPQHF. In DNA, the CDR3 is TGTGCCAGCAGTTTAGTACAGACCATCGAGCCCCAGCATTTT.

This chain connects TRBV6-5 to TRBJ2-3; D gene uncertain. Germline-derived CDR1 and CDR2 are MNHEY and SVGAGI. The CDR3 consists of 15 residues. Between the trimmed V and J ends, which lost 0 bases and 1 base, there was a span of 8 bases. CDR3 sequence reads: CASSYSRGRTDTQYF. The CDR3 coding sequence is TGTGCCAGCAGTTACTCTCGTGGCCGCACAGATACGCAGTATTTT.

The chain is built from TRBV7-9 and TRBJ1-5; TRBD1 matches 7 bases. The J segment lost 3 bases and the V segment lost 4 bases, leaving 3 bases of the junction unmatched. CDR1 is SEHNR and CDR2 is FQNEAQ in the germline V gene (reference sequence). CDR3 length: 14 residues. The DNA of the CDR3 is TGTGCCAGCAGCTGGGGGACAGTCAATCAGCCCCAGCATTTT. Translated, it gives CASSWGTVNQPQHF.

The chain recombines TRBV10-3 with TRBJ2-6; 7 nucleotides line up with TRBD1. The CDR3 consists of 14 residues. Germline lookup yields CDR1 ENHRY and CDR2 SYGVKD. The V and J ends lost 10 bases and 2 bases, in that order; junction bases with no gene match: 5. The CDR3 region has the DNA TGTGCCACCGAAACAGGGGCTGGGGCCAACGTCCTGACTTTC. Amino acids: CATETGAGANVLTF.

This clone was found a few times. V gene TRBV19 combines with J gene TRBJ1-4, with D perhaps matching TRBD1 (6 bases). Trimming removed 7 bases from V and 1 base from J, with 13 bases in between. This CDR3 comprises 15 residues. Germline CDR1 reads LNHDA; CDR2 reads SQIVND (reference sequence). The CDR3 sequence: CASNRVQGTNEKLFF. The CDR3 DNA reads as TGTGCCAGTAACAGGGTCCAAGGAACTAATGAAAAACTGTTTTTT. Complete variable domain (other parts from reference TRBV19 and TRBJ1-4): DGGITQSPKYLFRKEGQNVTLSCEQNLNHDAMYWYRQDPGQGLRLIYYSQIVNDFQKGDIAEGYSVSREKKESFPLTVTSAQKNPTAFYLCASNRVQGTNEKLFFGSGTQLSVL.

The V and J genes are TRBV2 and TRBJ2-5; TRBD2 might be the D (5 bases). Trimming cost V 6 bases and J 2 bases, with 22 bases left between them. The CDR3 totals 17 residues. CDR1 is SNHLY and CDR2 is FYNNEI in the germline V gene. CDR3 loop: CASSGLLIGGFQETQYF. CDR3 DNA sequence: TGTGCCAGCAGCGGCCTGTTAATCGGAGGATTTCAAGAGACCCAGTACTTC.

The chain carries TRBV18 and TRBJ1-1; D is perhaps TRBD1 (5 bases). The V end was cut by 6 bases, the J end by 1 base, with 6 bases between. CDR3 length: 12 amino acids. The germline CDR1 and CDR2 sequences are KGHSH and LQKENI. Written as DNA, the CDR3 is TGTGCCAGCTCGGGGCAGAACACTGAAGCTTTCTTT. It encodes CASSGQNTEAFF.

The chain combines TRBV5-1 with TRBJ2-1, with 11 bases lining up with TRBD2. The CDR3 sequence is 17 residues long. V dropped 0 bases and J dropped 4; count of bases not matched to a gene: 6. In germline, CDR1 is SGHRS, CDR2 YFSETQ. CDR3 nucleotide sequence: TGCGCCAGCAGCTTGGATACCGGGACTAGCGGTTACAATGAGCAGTTCTTC. It translates to CASSLDTGTSGYNEQFF. Combining the CDR3 with reference TRBV5-1 and TRBJ2-1 gives the whole variable domain KAGVTQTPRYLIKTRGQQVTLSCSPISGHRSVSWYQQTPGQGLQFLFEYFSETQRNKGNFPGRFSGRQFSNSRSEMNVSTLELGDSALYLCASSLDTGTSGYNEQFFGPGTRLTVL.

V usage is TRBV6-5 and J usage is TRBJ2-6; the match to TRBD1 covers 9 bases. CDR1 MNHEY and CDR2 SVGAGI come from the germline V gene. The V gene end was trimmed by 4 bases and the J gene end by 2 bases; junction bases not matched to a gene: 0. The CDR3 sequence is 15 residues long. The CDR3 protein is CASSWDRAGANVLTF. The CDR3 nucleotides read TGTGCCAGCAGTTGGGACAGGGCTGGGGCCAACGTCCTGACTTTC.

This chain links TRBV7-9 with TRBJ2-1; 9 bases match TRBD1. CDR3 size: 13 residues. J lost 8 bases, V lost 5 bases, and 4 bases had no gene match. Germline CDR1 is SEHNR and CDR2 is FQNEAQ (reference sequence). CDR3 DNA sequence: TGTGCCAGCAGCCAAACAGGGGGCCATGAGCAGTTCTTC. Amino acids: CASSQTGGHEQFF.

Here the CDR3 reads CASNPQRTGGESPLHF. The CDR3 coding sequence is TGTGCCAGTAACCCACAAAGGACAGGGGGCGAGTCACCCCTCCACTTT. J is TRBJ1-6 and V is TRBV19; TRBD1 matches 11 bases. V was pared by 7 bases and J by 10 bases, with 12 bases of the junction left unmatched. Germline CDR1 LNHDA, CDR2 SQIVND (reference sequence). The CDR3 has 16 amino acids.

The gene calls are TRBV2 and TRBJ2-7; 9 nucleotides align to TRBD2. Looked up from germline, CDR1 is SNHLY and CDR2 is FYNNEI. The CDR3 runs 14 residues. V lost 3 bases, J lost 1 base, and 1 base stayed unmatched. In nucleotides, the CDR3 is TGTGCCAGCAGTGAGCTAGCGGGGTCCTACGAGCAGTACTTC. Translation gives CASSELAGSYEQYF. The entire variable domain, with the rest obtained from reference TRBV2 and TRBJ2-7, is as follows: EPEVTQTPSHQVTQMGQEVILRCVPISNHLYFYWYRQILGQKVEFLVSFYNNEISEKSEIFDDQFSVERPDGSNFTLKIRSTKLEDSAMYFCASSELAGSYEQYFGPGTRLTVT.

The V call is TRBV28, the J call TRBJ2-7; 7 nucleotides agree with TRBD2. Losses at the gene ends were 6 bases for V and 4 bases for J; bases not matched to a gene: 12. Germline CDR1 and CDR2: MDHEN and SYDVKM. The CDR3 loop spans 15 amino acids. CDR3 DNA: TGTGCCAGCAGCCCGTCACCGGGACTACTGTACGAGCAGTACTTC. Its translation: CASSPSPGLLYEQYF.

The gene calls are TRBV28 and TRBJ2-2, with D unresolved. The length of the CDR3 is 15 residues. The V end was cut by 0 bases, the J end by 6 bases, with 11 bases between. From germline, CDR1 is MDHEN and CDR2 SYDVKM. CDR3 in amino acids: CASSLWARVPGELFF. The CDR3 DNA sequence: TGTGCCAGCAGTTTATGGGCTAGAGTACCCGGGGAGCTGTTTTTT. Supplemented by reference TRBV28 and TRBJ2-2, the full variable domain reads DVKVTQSSRYLVKRTGEKVFLECVQDMDHENMFWYRQDPGLGLRLIYFSYDVKMKEKGDIPEGYSVSREKKERFSLILESASTNQTSMYLCASSLWARVPGELFFGEGSRLTVL.

The chain links TRBV28 to TRBJ2-1; a possible D gene is TRBD1 (6 bases). Germline loops: CDR1 MDHEN, CDR2 SYDVKM. The germline V and J ends were trimmed by 8 bases and 7 bases, with 15 bases remaining between them. The CDR3 is 13 residues long. This CDR3 is CASGPGTRNEQFF. The CDR3, as DNA: TGTGCCAGCGGTCCGGGGACAAGAAATGAGCAGTTCTTC.

This chain links TRBV27 with TRBJ2-2; the match to TRBD2 covers 7 bases. Germline V gene sequence: CDR1 MNHEY, CDR2 SMNVEV (reference sequence). Trimming took 4 bases from V and 0 from J; bases not matched to a gene: 5. The CDR3 consists of 16 residues. The CDR3 reads CASSSRLAPNTGELFF. DNA of the CDR3: TGTGCCAGCAGTTCCAGACTAGCCCCGAACACCGGGGAGCTGTTTTTT.